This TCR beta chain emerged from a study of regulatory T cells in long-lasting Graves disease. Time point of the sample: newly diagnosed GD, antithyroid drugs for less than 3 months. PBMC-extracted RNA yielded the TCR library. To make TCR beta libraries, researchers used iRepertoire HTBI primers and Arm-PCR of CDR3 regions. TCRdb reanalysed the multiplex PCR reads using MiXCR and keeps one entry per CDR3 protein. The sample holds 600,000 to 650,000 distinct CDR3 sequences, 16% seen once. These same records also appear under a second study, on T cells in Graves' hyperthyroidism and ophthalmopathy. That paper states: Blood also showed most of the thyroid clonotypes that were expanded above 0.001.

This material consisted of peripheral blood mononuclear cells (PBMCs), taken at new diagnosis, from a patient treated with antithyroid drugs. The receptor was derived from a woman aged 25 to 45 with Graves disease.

CDR3 loop: CSARLRESYNSPLHF. The CDR3 DNA reads TGCAGTGCTAGGTTGAGAGAGTCCTATAATTCACCCCTCCACTTT. The chain links TRBV29-1 to TRBJ1-6; D is ambiguous. From germline, CDR1 is SQVTM and CDR2 ANQGSEA. The CDR3 length is 15 residues.